A selection of T cell receptor beta chains follows, all from one sample in a study of technical replicates of blood from a few donors. The data were produced by immunoSEQ multiplex PCR, yet TCRdb's version contains in-frame clones alone and is incomplete. The data show 85,000 or so clones, around 94% seen once. Sequences were obtained from T cells isolated from PBMCs. All receptors come from a human donor in good health. Both conserved end residues are part of each CDR3. A D gene is named only where the DNA matches it firmly. Expanded clones are given a class, and other clones once, few, many or no size at all.

d_call clone_size j_call v_call cdr3_aa cdr3_nt
- - TRBJ2-7 TRBV27 CASGSAAEGVYEQYF TGTGCCAGCGGCAGCGCGGCGGAAGGGGTCTACGAGCAGTACTTC
TRBD2 - TRBJ2-7 TRBV6-1 CASRELLAGDINEQYF TGTGCCAGCAGGGAATTATTAGCGGGTGATATCAACGAGCAGTACTTC
TRBD1 - TRBJ2-2 TRBV12-5 CASGITKTGQGNTGELFF TGTGCTAGTGGAATAACCAAAACGGGACAGGGGAACACCGGGGAGCTGTTTTTT
- - TRBJ2-1 TRBV2 CASSGQGSSYNEQFF TGTGCCAGCAGTGGTCAGGGGAGCTCCTACAATGAGCAGTTCTTC
- - TRBJ2-1 TRBV27 CASSPLGQGNEQFF TGTGCCAGCAGTCCCTTAGGGCAGGGCAATGAGCAGTTCTTC
- - TRBJ2-2 TRBV5-1 CASSLTANTGELFF TGCGCCAGCAGCTTAACAGCTAACACCGGGGAGCTGTTTTTT
TRBD1 - TRBJ2-7 TRBV28 CASSSLGTGAFSPYEQYF TGTGCCAGCAGCTCACTTGGGACAGGGGCCTTTAGCCCCTACGAGCAGTACTTC
- - TRBJ1-4 TRBV5-1 CASSLADWATNEKLFF TGCGCCAGCAGCTTGGCCGACTGGGCAACTAATGAAAAACTGTTTTTT
- once TRBJ2-5 TRBV5-6 CASSLELGQGGKETQYF TGTGCCAGCAGCTTGGAACTAGGACAGGGAGGGAAGGAGACCCAGTACTTC
- - TRBJ2-5 TRBV5-4 CASSLGGDETQYF TGTGCCAGCAGCTTGGGGGGAGACGAGACCCAGTACTTC
- - TRBJ2-1 TRBV4-1 CASSPREAGNNNEQFF TGCGCCAGCAGCCCCCGCGAAGCGGGTAACAACAATGAGCAGTTCTTC
- once TRBJ1-3 TRBV2 CASSPTDGRGNTIYF TGTGCCAGCAGTCCTACCGACGGGAGAGGAAACACCATATATTTT
- once TRBJ1-1 TRBV28 CASRRNTEAFF TGTGCCAGCAGGCGTAACACTGAAGCTTTCTTT
TRBD2 - TRBJ2-7 TRBV7-2 CASSLVAGGAAEQYF TGTGCCAGCAGCTTAGTGGCGGGAGGGGCCGCCGAGCAGTACTTC
- - TRBJ1-4 TRBV6-5 CASRPHRVTNEKLFF TGTGCCAGCAGACCACACAGGGTGACTAATGAAAAACTGTTTTTT
- - TRBJ2-1 TRBV7-3 CASSLTATGNEQFF TGTGCCAGCAGCTTAACCGCTACAGGGAATGAGCAGTTCTTC
- once TRBJ2-3 TRBV5-4 CASSLELVPDTQYF TGTGCCAGCTCTTTAGAGCTAGTACCAGATACGCAGTATTTT
TRBD1 - TRBJ1-2 TRBV5-1 CASSPLGTGIYGYTF TGCGCCAGCAGCCCCCTAGGGACAGGCATCTATGGCTACACCTTC